The T cell receptor beta chain under discussion was sequenced for a study of a mutant IDH1 vaccine in newly diagnosed glioma. Across the study: There were roughly 62% males and approximately 38% females among treated patients, whose mean age was 40.4 years.

The CDR3 consists of 12 residues. The V end was cut by 5 bases, the J end by 6 bases, with 8 bases between. In germline, CDR1 is SGHAT, CDR2 FQNNGV. Specified time point: baseline, week 1 (first vaccination visit). Treatment: pre-vaccination baseline after standard-of-care therapy. Profiled with immunoSEQ multiplex PCR; TCRdb holds only in-frame clones, not every one. Of approximately 16,000 clones in the sample, just under 97% were seen once. This chain links TRBV11-2 with TRBJ1-3; no reliable D call. The TCR sequence derives from a woman between 18 and 29 years old with glioma. Some clones in this sample may be carry-over from other donors' samples. Sequencing was performed on peripheral blood mononuclear cells (PBMCs), taken from a glioma patient treated with radiotherapy, temozolomide or both. The CDR3 DNA follows: TGTGCCAGCAGCCGGCTCGAAAACACCATATATTTT. It specifies CASSRLENTIYF.